This is a list of T cell receptor beta chains from one sample in a study of blood T cells in healthy people across ages. TCRdb redid the calling of the 5' RACE reads with MiXCR, one entry per CDR3 protein. The sample contains 1.5 million to 2 million distinct CDR3 sequences, 30% to 40% of which appear only once. Sample: blood. These receptors originate from a human donor in good health. The CDR3 runs from the conserved cysteine through the conserved F or W. The D gene is left open where the match is weak. Clone size is shown for a subset of rows, as once, few, many or a class of expanded clone.

len: 15; j_gene: TRBJ2-5; abundance: NA; v_gene: TRBV9; d_gene: NA; CDR3aa: CASSVAGGLVETQYF; CDR3nt: TGTGCCAGCAGCGTAGCTGGGGGTCTCGTCGAGACCCAGTACTTC
len: 17; j_gene: TRBJ2-7; abundance: NA; v_gene: TRBV4-1; d_gene: TRBD2; CDR3aa: CASSQDFGGAARYEQYF; CDR3nt: TGCGCCAGCAGCCAAGATTTCGGGGGGGCCGCTCGCTACGAGCAGTACTTC
len: 14; j_gene: TRBJ2-1; abundance: NA; v_gene: TRBV11-2; d_gene: NA; CDR3aa: CASSLVPVYNEQFF; CDR3nt: TGTGCCAGCAGCTTAGTGCCGGTCTACAATGAGCAGTTCTTC
len: 15; j_gene: TRBJ1-2; abundance: NA; v_gene: TRBV6-2/TRBV6-3; d_gene: NA; CDR3aa: CASSYSRDGSSGYTF; CDR3nt: TGTGCCAGCAGTTACTCAAGGGACGGCAGTAGCGGCTACACCTTC
len: 14; j_gene: TRBJ1-6; abundance: NA; v_gene: TRBV5-5; d_gene: NA; CDR3aa: CASSLGGVSSPLHF; CDR3nt: TGTGCCAGCAGCTTGGGGGGTGTGAGTTCACCCCTCCACTTT
len: 13; j_gene: TRBJ1-6; abundance: NA; v_gene: TRBV10-3; d_gene: NA; CDR3aa: CAISEVRGSVLHF; CDR3nt: TGTGCCATCAGTGAAGTAAGGGGGTCGGTCCTCCACTTT
len: 15; j_gene: TRBJ2-7; abundance: few; v_gene: TRBV20-1; d_gene: NA; CDR3aa: CSARDWGGSPYEQYF; CDR3nt: TGCAGTGCTAGAGATTGGGGCGGCAGTCCCTACGAGCAGTACTTC
len: 12; j_gene: TRBJ1-2; abundance: few; v_gene: TRBV12-5; d_gene: NA; CDR3aa: CASAEGNYGYTF; CDR3nt: TGTGCTAGTGCGGAGGGAAACTATGGCTACACCTTC
len: 14; j_gene: TRBJ1-2; abundance: NA; v_gene: TRBV5-8; d_gene: NA; CDR3aa: CASSFERLGVGYTF; CDR3nt: TGTGCCAGCAGCTTTGAAAGACTGGGTGTTGGCTACACCTTC
len: 15; j_gene: TRBJ2-7; abundance: NA; v_gene: TRBV7-9; d_gene: NA; CDR3aa: CASSLGWTSSYEQYF; CDR3nt: TGTGCCAGCAGCTTAGGCTGGACCTCTTCCTACGAGCAGTACTTC
len: 14; j_gene: TRBJ2-5; abundance: NA; v_gene: TRBV11-2; d_gene: TRBD1; CDR3aa: CASSNRGLIETQYF; CDR3nt: TGTGCCAGCAGTAACAGGGGGCTTATAGAGACCCAGTACTTC
len: 14; j_gene: TRBJ1-2; abundance: NA; v_gene: TRBV5-1; d_gene: NA; CDR3aa: CASSPQDVYYGYTF; CDR3nt: TGCGCCAGCAGCCCCCAGGACGTGTACTATGGCTACACCTTC
len: 14; j_gene: TRBJ2-3; abundance: NA; v_gene: TRBV18; d_gene: NA; CDR3aa: CASSQWQGTDTQYF; CDR3nt: TGTGCCAGCTCCCAGTGGCAGGGCACAGATACGCAGTATTTT
len: 13; j_gene: TRBJ2-7; abundance: NA; v_gene: TRBV28; d_gene: TRBD1; CDR3aa: CASEDRASYEQYF; CDR3nt: TGTGCCAGCGAGGACAGGGCGTCCTACGAGCAGTACTTC
len: 11; j_gene: TRBJ1-2; abundance: many; v_gene: TRBV29-1; d_gene: NA; CDR3aa: CSVELGHGYTF; CDR3nt: TGCAGCGTTGAATTAGGGCACGGCTACACCTTC
len: 18; j_gene: TRBJ1-5; abundance: NA; v_gene: TRBV12-3/TRBV12-4; d_gene: NA; CDR3aa: CASSLSIGDLYSNQPQHF; CDR3nt: TGTGCCAGCAGTTTAAGTATCGGGGACCTTTATAGCAATCAGCCCCAGCATTTT
len: 13; j_gene: TRBJ2-5; abundance: few; v_gene: TRBV20-1; d_gene: NA; CDR3aa: CSARSDPQETQYF; CDR3nt: TGCAGTGCTAGATCCGATCCCCAAGAGACCCAGTACTTC
len: 13; j_gene: TRBJ1-2; abundance: few; v_gene: TRBV7-2; d_gene: TRBD1; CDR3aa: CASSQGQLIGYTF; CDR3nt: TGTGCCAGCAGCCAGGGACAGTTGATTGGCTACACCTTC
len: 17; j_gene: TRBJ2-1; abundance: few; v_gene: TRBV28; d_gene: NA; CDR3aa: CASSPEDYQNFCNEQFF; CDR3nt: TGTGCCAGCAGTCCTGAGGACTACCAAAACTTCTGCAATGAGCAGTTCTTC
len: 13; j_gene: TRBJ2-1; abundance: many; v_gene: TRBV11-2; d_gene: NA; CDR3aa: CASSLISYNEQFF; CDR3nt: TGTGCCAGCAGCTTAATTTCCTACAATGAGCAGTTCTTC
len: 16; j_gene: TRBJ2-4; abundance: once; v_gene: TRBV7-9; d_gene: NA; CDR3aa: CASSGPGEKAKNIQYF; CDR3nt: TGTGCCAGCAGCGGACCAGGGGAGAAGGCCAAAAACATTCAGTACTTC
len: 13; j_gene: TRBJ2-5; abundance: NA; v_gene: TRBV5-4; d_gene: NA; CDR3aa: CASSLKYQETQYF; CDR3nt: TGTGCCAGCAGCTTGAAGTACCAAGAGACCCAGTACTTC
len: 15; j_gene: TRBJ2-1; abundance: NA; v_gene: TRBV27; d_gene: TRBD1; CDR3aa: CASSLGRGLLNRQFF; CDR3nt: TGTGCCAGCAGTTTGGGCAGGGGGCTGTTAAATAGGCAGTTCTTC